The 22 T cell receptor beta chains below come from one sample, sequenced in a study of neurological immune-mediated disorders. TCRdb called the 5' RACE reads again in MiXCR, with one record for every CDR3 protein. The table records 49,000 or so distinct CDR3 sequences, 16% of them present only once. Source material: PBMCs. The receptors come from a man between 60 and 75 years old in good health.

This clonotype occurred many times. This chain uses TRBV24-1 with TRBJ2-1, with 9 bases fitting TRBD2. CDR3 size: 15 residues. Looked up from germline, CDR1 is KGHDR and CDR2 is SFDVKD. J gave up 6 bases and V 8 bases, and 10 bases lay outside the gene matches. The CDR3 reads CATMVGSGSSNEQFF. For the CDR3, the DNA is TGTGCCACCATGGTGGGTAGCGGGAGTAGCAATGAGCAGTTCTTC.

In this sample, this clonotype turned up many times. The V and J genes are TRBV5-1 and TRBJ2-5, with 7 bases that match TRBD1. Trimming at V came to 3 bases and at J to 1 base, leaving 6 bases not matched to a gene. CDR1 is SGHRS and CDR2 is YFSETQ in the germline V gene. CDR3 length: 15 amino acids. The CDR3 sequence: CASSSGQTLQETQYF. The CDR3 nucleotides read TGCGCCAGCAGCTCGGGACAGACACTCCAAGAGACCCAGTACTTC.

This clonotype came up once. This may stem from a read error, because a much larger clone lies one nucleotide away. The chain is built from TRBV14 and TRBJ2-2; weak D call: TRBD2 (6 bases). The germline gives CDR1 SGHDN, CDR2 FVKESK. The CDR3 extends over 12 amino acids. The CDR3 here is CASSQESGGLFF. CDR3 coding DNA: TGTGCCAGCAGCCAAGAATCCGGGGGGCTGTTTTTT. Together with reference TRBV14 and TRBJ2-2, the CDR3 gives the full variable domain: EAGVTQFPSHSVIEKGQTVTLRCDPISGHDNLYWYRRVMGKEIKFLLHFVKESKQDESGMPNNRFLAERTGGTYSTLKVQPAELEDSGVYFCASSQESGGLFFGEGSRLTVL.

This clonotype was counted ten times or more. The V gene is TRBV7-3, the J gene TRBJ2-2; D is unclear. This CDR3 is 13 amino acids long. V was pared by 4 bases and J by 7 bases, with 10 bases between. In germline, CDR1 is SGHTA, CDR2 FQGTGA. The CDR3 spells CASSYHVGGELFF. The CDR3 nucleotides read TGTGCCAGCAGCTATCATGTTGGCGGGGAGCTGTTTTTT.

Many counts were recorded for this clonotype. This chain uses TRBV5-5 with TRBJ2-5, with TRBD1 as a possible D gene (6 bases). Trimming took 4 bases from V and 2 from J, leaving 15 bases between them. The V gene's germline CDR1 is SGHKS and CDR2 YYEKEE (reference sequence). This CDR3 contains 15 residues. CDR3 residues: CASSRTTGSQETQYF. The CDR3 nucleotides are TGTGCCAGCAGCCGGACGACAGGATCACAAGAGACCCAGTACTTC.

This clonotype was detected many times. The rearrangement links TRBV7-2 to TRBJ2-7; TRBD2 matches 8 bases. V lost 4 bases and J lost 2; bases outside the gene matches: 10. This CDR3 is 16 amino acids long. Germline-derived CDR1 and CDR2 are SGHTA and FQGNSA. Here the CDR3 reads CASSSTGSGRAYEQYF. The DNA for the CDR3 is TGTGCCAGCAGCTCCACGGGGAGCGGGAGAGCCTACGAGCAGTACTTC.

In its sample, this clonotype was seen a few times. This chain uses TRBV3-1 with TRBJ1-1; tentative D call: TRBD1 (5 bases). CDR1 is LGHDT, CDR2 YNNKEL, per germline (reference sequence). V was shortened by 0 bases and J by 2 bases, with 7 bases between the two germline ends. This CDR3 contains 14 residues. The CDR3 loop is CASSQEDRNTEAFF. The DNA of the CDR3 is TGTGCCAGCAGCCAAGAAGACAGAAACACTGAAGCTTTCTTT.

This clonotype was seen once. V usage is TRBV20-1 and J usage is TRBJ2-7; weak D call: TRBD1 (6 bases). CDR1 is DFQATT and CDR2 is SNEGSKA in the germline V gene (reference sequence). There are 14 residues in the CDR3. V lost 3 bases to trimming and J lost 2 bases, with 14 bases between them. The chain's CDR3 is CSASVGGQPYEQYF. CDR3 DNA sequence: TGCAGTGCTAGCGTCGGTGGACAGCCCTACGAGCAGTACTTC.

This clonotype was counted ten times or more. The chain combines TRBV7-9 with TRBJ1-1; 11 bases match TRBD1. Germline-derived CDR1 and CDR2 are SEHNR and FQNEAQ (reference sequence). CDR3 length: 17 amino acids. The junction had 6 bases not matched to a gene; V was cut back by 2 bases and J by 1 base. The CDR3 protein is CASSLTPGQGENTEAFF. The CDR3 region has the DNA TGTGCCAGCAGCTTAACGCCGGGACAGGGGGAGAACACTGAAGCTTTCTTT.

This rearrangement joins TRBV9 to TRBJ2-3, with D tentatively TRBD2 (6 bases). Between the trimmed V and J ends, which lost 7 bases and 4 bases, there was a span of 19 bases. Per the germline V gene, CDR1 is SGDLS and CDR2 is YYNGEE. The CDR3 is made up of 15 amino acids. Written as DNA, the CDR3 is TGTGCCAGCGCCTCCCGGGACTCGAAAGCAGATACGCAGTATTTT. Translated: CASASRDSKADTQYF. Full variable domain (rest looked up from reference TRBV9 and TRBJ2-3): DSGVTQTPKHLITATGQRVTLRCSPRSGDLSVYWYQQSLDQGLQFLIQYYNGEERAKGNILERFSAQQFPDLHSELNLSSLELGDSALYFCASASRDSKADTQYFGPGTRLTVL.

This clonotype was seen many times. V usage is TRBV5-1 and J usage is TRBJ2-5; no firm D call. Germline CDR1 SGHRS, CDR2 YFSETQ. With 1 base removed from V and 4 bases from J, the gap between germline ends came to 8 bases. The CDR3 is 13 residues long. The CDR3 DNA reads TGCGCCAGCAGCTTGTCACACGGAGAGACCCAGTACTTC. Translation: CASSLSHGETQYF.

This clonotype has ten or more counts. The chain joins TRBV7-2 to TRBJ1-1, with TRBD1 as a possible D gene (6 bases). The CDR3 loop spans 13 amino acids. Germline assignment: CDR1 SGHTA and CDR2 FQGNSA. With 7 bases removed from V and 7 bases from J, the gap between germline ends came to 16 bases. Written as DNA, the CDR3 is TGTGCCAGCACCCGGGGGGGGGCAATTGAAGCTTTCTTT. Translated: CASTRGGAIEAFF.

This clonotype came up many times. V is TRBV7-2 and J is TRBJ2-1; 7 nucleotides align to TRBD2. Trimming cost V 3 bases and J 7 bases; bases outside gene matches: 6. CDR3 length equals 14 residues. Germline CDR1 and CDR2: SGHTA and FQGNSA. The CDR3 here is CASSFPGRWNEQFF. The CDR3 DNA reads TGTGCCAGCAGCTTTCCCGGGAGGTGGAATGAGCAGTTCTTC.

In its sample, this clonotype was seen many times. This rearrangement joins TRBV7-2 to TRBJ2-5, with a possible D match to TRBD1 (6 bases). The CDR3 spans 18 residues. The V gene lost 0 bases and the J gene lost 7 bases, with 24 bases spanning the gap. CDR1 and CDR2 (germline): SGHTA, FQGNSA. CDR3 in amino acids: CASSLAFGAEGEGGTQYF. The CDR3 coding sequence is TGTGCCAGCAGCTTAGCCTTCGGGGCTGAAGGGGAAGGGGGGACCCAGTACTTC.

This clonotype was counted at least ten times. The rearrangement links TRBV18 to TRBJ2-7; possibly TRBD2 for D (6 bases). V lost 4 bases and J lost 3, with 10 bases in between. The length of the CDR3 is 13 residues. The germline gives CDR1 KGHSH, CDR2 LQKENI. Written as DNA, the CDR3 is TGTGCCAGCTCACGGGACTTGGGCTACGAGCAGTACTTC. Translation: CASSRDLGYEQYF.

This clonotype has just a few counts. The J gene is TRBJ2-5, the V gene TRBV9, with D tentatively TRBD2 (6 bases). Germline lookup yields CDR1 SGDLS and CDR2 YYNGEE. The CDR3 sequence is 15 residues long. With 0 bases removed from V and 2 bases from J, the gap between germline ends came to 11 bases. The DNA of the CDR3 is TGTGCCAGCAGCGTAGCAGCGGGTATACAAGAGACCCAGTACTTC. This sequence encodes CASSVAAGIQETQYF.

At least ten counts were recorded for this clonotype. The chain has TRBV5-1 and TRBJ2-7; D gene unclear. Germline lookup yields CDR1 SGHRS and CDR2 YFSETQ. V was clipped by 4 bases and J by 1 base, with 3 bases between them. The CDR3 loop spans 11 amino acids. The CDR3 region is CASSGSYEQYF. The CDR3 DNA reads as TGCGCCAGCAGCGGATCCTACGAGCAGTACTTC.

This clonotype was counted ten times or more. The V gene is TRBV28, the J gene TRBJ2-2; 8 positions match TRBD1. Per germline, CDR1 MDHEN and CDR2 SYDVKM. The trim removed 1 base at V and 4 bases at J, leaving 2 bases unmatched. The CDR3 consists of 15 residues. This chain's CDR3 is CASSLSGQVTGELFF. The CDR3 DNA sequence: TGTGCCAGCAGTTTATCGGGACAGGTCACCGGGGAGCTGTTTTTT. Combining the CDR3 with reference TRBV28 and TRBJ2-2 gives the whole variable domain DVKVTQSSRYLVKRTGEKVFLECVQDMDHENMFWYRQDPGLGLRLIYFSYDVKMKEKGDIPEGYSVSREKKERFSLILESASTNQTSMYLCASSLSGQVTGELFFGEGSRLTVL.

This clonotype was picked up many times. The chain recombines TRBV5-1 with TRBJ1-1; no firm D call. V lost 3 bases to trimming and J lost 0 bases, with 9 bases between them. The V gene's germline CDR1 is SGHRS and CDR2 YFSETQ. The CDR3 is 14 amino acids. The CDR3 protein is CASSSDGMNTEAFF. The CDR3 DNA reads TGCGCCAGCAGCTCGGACGGCATGAACACTGAAGCTTTCTTT.

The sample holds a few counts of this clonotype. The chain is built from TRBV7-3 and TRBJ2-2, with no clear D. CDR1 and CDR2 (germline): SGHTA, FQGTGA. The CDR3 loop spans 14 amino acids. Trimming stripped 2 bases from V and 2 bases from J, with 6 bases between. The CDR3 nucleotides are TGTGCCAGCAGCTTAGGCCTTAACACCGGGGAGCTGTTTTTT. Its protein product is CASSLGLNTGELFF.

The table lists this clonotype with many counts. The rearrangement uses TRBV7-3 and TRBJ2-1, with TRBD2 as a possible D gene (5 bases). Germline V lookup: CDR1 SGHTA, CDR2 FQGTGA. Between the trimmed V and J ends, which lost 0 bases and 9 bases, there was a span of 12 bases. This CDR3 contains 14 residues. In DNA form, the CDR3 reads TGTGCCAGCAGCTTAACGTCACTAGAATCTGAGCAGTTCTTC. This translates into CASSLTSLESEQFF.

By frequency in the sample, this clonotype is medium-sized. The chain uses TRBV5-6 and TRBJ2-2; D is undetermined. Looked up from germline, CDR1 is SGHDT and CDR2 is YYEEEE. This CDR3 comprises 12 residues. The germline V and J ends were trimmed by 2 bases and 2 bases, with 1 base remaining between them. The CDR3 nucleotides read TGTGCCAGCAGCTTAAACACCGGGGAGCTGTTTTTT. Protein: CASSLNTGELFF.